The present T cell receptor beta chain was sequenced within a study of neurological immune-mediated disorders. This clonotype was seen ten or more times. The CDR3 spans 13 residues. CDR1 and CDR2 (germline): SQVTM, ANQGSEA. V lost 4 bases and J lost 4, with 11 bases in between. In TCRdb, the 5' RACE reads were re-called with MiXCR into one record per CDR3 protein. Of tens of thousands of distinct CDR3 sequences in the sample, about an eighth were seen once. The rearrangement links TRBV29-1 to TRBJ2-4; possibly TRBD1 or TRBD2 for D (5 bases each). This sequence was found in a man in his fifties or sixties in good health. Source material: PBMCs. DNA for the CDR3: TGCAGCGTTGGGGACCGACAGAAAAACATTCAGTACTTC. This gives the protein CSVGDRQKNIQYF.